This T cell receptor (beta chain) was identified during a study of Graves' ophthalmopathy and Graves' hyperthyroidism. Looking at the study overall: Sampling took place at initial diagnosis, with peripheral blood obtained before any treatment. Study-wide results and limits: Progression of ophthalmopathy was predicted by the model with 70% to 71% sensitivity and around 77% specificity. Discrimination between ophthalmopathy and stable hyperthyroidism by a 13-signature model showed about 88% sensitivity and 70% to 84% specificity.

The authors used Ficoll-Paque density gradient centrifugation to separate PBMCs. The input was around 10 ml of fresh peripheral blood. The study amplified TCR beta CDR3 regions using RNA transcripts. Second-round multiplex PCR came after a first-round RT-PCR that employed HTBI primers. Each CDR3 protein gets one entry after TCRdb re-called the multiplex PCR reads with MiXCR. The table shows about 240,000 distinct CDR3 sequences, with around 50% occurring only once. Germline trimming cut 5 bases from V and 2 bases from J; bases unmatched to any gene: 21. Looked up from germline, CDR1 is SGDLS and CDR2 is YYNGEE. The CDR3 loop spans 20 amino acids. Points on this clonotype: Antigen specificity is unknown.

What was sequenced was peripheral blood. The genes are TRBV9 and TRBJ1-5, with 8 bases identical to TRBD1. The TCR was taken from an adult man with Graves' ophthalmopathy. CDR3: CASSFRVWTGSDLGNQPQHF. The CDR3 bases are TGTGCCAGCAGTTTTCGGGTTTGGACAGGGAGTGATCTTGGCAATCAGCCCCAGCATTTT.